This T cell receptor beta chain was sequenced during a study of metastatic and nonmetastatic thyroid tumors. Study-level background: Peripheral blood and tumor or nodule samples from malignant and benign thyroid patients were compared. Study findings and constraints: Versus benign nodules, malignant thyroid tumors reportedly had significantly higher TCR beta diversity, in blood and tumor.

Authors' data handling: For papillary thyroid cancer, a distant-metastasis classifier was constructed from CDR3 differences observed across clinicopathological groups. MiXCR re-clonotyped the PCR reads for TCRdb. Clone size and V and J calls follow TCRdb, not the original study. The sample records about 47,000 clones, around 23% being singletons. Ahead of thyroid surgery, no patient had received treatment of any kind. This clone has at least ten counts. Its cognate antigen is unknown. There are 17 residues in the CDR3. The V and J ends lost 2 bases and 3 bases respectively, with 16 bases between them. Germline CDR1 and CDR2: LNHDA and SQIVND (reference sequence).

The TCR sequence derives from a male donor with papillary thyroid cancer or a benign thyroid nodule (not recorded which). Some clones in this sample may be carry-over from other donors' samples. The genes are TRBV19 and TRBJ2-2; D gene uncertain. Material for sequencing was blood. The CDR3 sequence is CASSINVATTHTGELFF. CDR3 coding DNA: TGTGCCAGTAGTATAAATGTAGCTACAACCCACACCGGGGAGCTGTTTTTT. Filled out from reference TRBV19 and TRBJ2-2, the complete variable domain reads DGGITQSPKYLFRKEGQNVTLSCEQNLNHDAMYWYRQDPGQGLRLIYYSQIVNDFQKGDIAEGYSVSREKKESFPLTVTSAQKNPTAFYLCASSINVATTHTGELFFGEGSRLTVL.